One and the same sample provided the 15 T cell receptor beta chains below, sequenced in a study of T cell changes during pregnancy in multiple sclerosis (dated by TCRdb to between 2017 and 2020). Library preparation employed the immunoSEQ multiplex PCR assay. Drawn from immuneACCESS, this table holds only the in-frame rearrangements with V and J called that TCRdb kept. Clones are partly lost; checked studies trace under half to an unresolved V gene and leave the rest unexplained. For this sample there are roughly 24,000 clones; 85% to 90% appear just once. The top ten clones comprise roughly 7.6% of the sample. The sequencing here drew on CD8+ T cells from peripheral blood mononuclear cells, taken before pregnancy. These TCRs come from a female donor with multiple sclerosis, enrolled in a pregnancy study.

This chain uses TRBV4-2 with TRBJ2-1; 8 positions match TRBD2. Germline loops: CDR1 LGHNA, CDR2 YNFKEQ. The CDR3 is 15 amino acids. With V trimmed by 1 base and J by 3 bases, 2 bases remained unmatched. The CDR3 is CASSQVSGDYNEQFF. Written as DNA, the CDR3 is TGTGCCAGCAGCCAAGTTAGCGGGGACTACAATGAGCAGTTCTTC.

The chain has TRBV5-4 and TRBJ1-4; weak D call: TRBD1 (6 bases). This CDR3 region has 14 residues. Germline lookup yields CDR1 SGHNT and CDR2 YYREEE (reference sequence). Trimming cost V 4 bases and J 12 bases, with 19 bases left between them. The CDR3 sequence is CASSPDRSQTELFF. The CDR3, as DNA: TGTGCCAGCAGCCCAGACAGGAGTCAGACGGAACTGTTTTTT.

The chain combines TRBV5-1 with TRBJ2-1, with 10 bases that match TRBD2. The CDR3 is 17 residues long. Trimming at V came to 0 bases and at J to 4 bases, leaving 7 bases not matched to a gene. Germline-derived CDR1 and CDR2 are SGHRS and YFSETQ. The CDR3 region has the DNA TGCGCCAGCAGCTTGGACTCCGGACTAGCGGCTTACAATGAGCAGTTCTTC. Its protein product is CASSLDSGLAAYNEQFF.

The chain carries TRBV30 and TRBJ2-1; 15 positions agree with TRBD2. Germline lookup yields CDR1 GTSNPN and CDR2 SVGIG (reference sequence). CDR3 length: 17 residues. The junction had 4 bases not matched to a gene; V was cut back by 4 bases and J by 0 bases. CDR3 bases: TGTGCCTGGACCGGACTAGCGGGAGGGAGCTCCTACAATGAGCAGTTCTTC. Translated, it gives CAWTGLAGGSSYNEQFF.

In nucleotides, the CDR3 is TGTGCCAGCCGACCCCCGGACAGGCTCCTCGGAGGCTACACCTTC. It encodes CASRPPDRLLGGYTF. This chain joins TRBV27 and TRBJ1-2, with 7 bases matching TRBD1. Germline CDR1 is MNHEY and CDR2 is SMNVEV (reference sequence). The CDR3 is made up of 15 amino acids. The V gene end was trimmed by 8 bases and the J gene end by 8 bases; junction bases not matched to a gene: 17.

To note about this clone: Other DNA sequences in this sample translate to the same CDR3. The chain is built from TRBV4-1 and TRBJ2-7, with D perhaps TRBD2 (6 bases). Trimming cost V 1 base and J 0 bases, with 13 bases left between them. The CDR3 is 16 amino acids. Germline CDR1 reads MGHRA; CDR2 reads YSYEKL. DNA of the CDR3: TGCGCCAGCAGCCAAGCTTCCCGGGACTTCTCCTACGAGCAGTACTTC. It encodes CASSQASRDFSYEQYF.

The chain couples TRBV6-1 to TRBJ1-2; D gene uncertain. The V end lost 0 bases, the J end lost 8 bases, and 19 bases lay between the germline ends. CDR3 length: 16 amino acids. Germline lookup yields CDR1 MNHNS and CDR2 SASEGT. This chain's CDR3 is CASSEATGSPGVGYTF. The CDR3 nucleotides are TGTGCCAGCAGTGAAGCGACGGGATCCCCGGGTGTGGGCTACACCTTC.

The rearrangement joins TRBV7-2 to TRBJ2-3, with 13 bases identical to TRBD2. Per the germline V gene, CDR1 is SGHTA and CDR2 is FQGNSA. This CDR3 is built from 16 residues. V was clipped by 3 bases and J by 5 bases; unmatched bases: 5. The CDR3 DNA reads TGTGCCAGCAGCTTCCGACTAGCGGGAGGAGTAGATACGCAGTATTTT. It encodes CASSFRLAGGVDTQYF.

The chain uses TRBV4-1 and TRBJ2-7, with 10 bases matching TRBD2. This CDR3 has 14 residues. The V segment lost 3 bases and the J segment 3 bases; nucleotides outside the gene matches: 2. Germline assignment: CDR1 MGHRA and CDR2 YSYEKL. CDR3 protein: CASSHASGSYEQYF. The CDR3 nucleotides read TGCGCCAGCAGCCACGCTAGCGGGAGCTACGAGCAGTACTTC.

This sequence joins TRBV2 and TRBJ2-2; no firm D call. CDR3 length: 15 amino acids. CDR1 is SNHLY, CDR2 FYNNEI, per germline. Trimming cost V 3 bases and J 0 bases, with 8 bases left between them. CDR3 bases: TGTGCCAGCAGTGACCCAGACACGAACACCGGGGAGCTGTTTTTT. Its translation is CASSDPDTNTGELFF.

The J gene is TRBJ1-1, the V gene TRBV27, with TRBD1 as a possible D gene (5 bases). This CDR3 comprises 14 residues. CDR1 and CDR2 (germline): MNHEY, SMNVEV (reference sequence). Trimming shortened V by 6 bases and J by 0 bases, and 11 bases separated the two germline ends. The CDR3 region has the DNA TGTGCCAGCAGCCATGACAGATTGAACACTGAAGCTTTCTTT. Its translation: CASSHDRLNTEAFF.

The rearrangement links TRBV6-4 to TRBJ2-3; 9 nucleotides agree with TRBD1. Trimming removed 0 bases from V and 2 bases from J; junction bases left unmatched: 3. CDR1 is MRHNA and CDR2 is SNTAGT in the germline V gene. The CDR3 sequence is 16 residues long. CDR3 in DNA: TGTGCCAGCAGTGACTCCAGGACAGGGGACACAGATACGCAGTATTTT. This gives the protein CASSDSRTGDTDTQYF.

The chain is built from TRBV18 and TRBJ2-1, with D possibly TRBD1 on 5 matching bases. The CDR3 consists of 15 residues. Germline lookup yields CDR1 KGHSH and CDR2 LQKENI. Trimming took off 4 bases at V and 0 bases at J, with 10 bases between the two ends. DNA for the CDR3: TGTGCCAGCTCACTGGACATCTTCTCCTACAATGAGCAGTTCTTC. Amino acids: CASSLDIFSYNEQFF.

The rearrangement uses TRBV4-1 and TRBJ2-7, with 11 bases aligning to TRBD2. The junction had 4 bases not matched to a gene; V was cut back by 4 bases and J by 2 bases. CDR1 and CDR2 from the germline V gene are MGHRA and YSYEKL. The CDR3 runs to 15 residues. This CDR3 is CASSPRLAGTYEQYF. Here the CDR3 DNA reads TGCGCCAGCAGCCCCCGACTAGCGGGGACCTACGAGCAGTACTTC.

This clone was recorded a few times. The rearrangement links TRBV4-1 to TRBJ2-1; TRBD2 agrees at 13 bases. The V gene end was trimmed by 1 base and the J gene end by 0 bases; junction bases not matched to a gene: 9. This CDR3 contains 20 residues. Germline lookup yields CDR1 MGHRA and CDR2 YSYEKL. The CDR3 DNA reads as TGCGCCAGCAGCCAAGCCCCGGGACTAGCGGGATTAAGCTCCTACAATGAGCAGTTCTTC. Translating it yields CASSQAPGLAGLSSYNEQFF.